These 20 T cell receptor beta chains were sequenced from one sample in a study of cytomegalovirus exposure and HLA in healthy donors. The primer mix had 60 Vbeta and 13 Jbeta primers. Produced via immunoSEQ multiplex PCR; TCRdb's table is partial and in-frame only. The data show around 140,000 clones, 70% to 85% seen once. Sequenced material: PBMCs. The receptors were gathered from a man younger than 45 in good health and CMV-seropositive.

The chain has TRBV29-1 and TRBJ1-4; TRBD1 aligns across 8 bases. Germline-derived CDR1 and CDR2 are SQVTM and ANQGSEA. V gave up 6 bases and J gave up 0 bases; unmatched junction bases: 6. This CDR3 has 15 residues. The CDR3 is CSVLGTGTTNEKLFF. The CDR3, as DNA: TGCAGCGTCCTTGGGACAGGAACAACTAATGAAAAACTGTTTTTT.

The rearrangement joins TRBV9 to TRBJ1-2, with 9 bases identical to TRBD1. This CDR3 has 13 amino acids. V shed 4 bases and J 5 bases; nucleotides not matched to a gene: 3. The germline CDR1 and CDR2 sequences are SGDLS and YYNGEE. This chain's CDR3 is CASSPGTGYGYTF. Here the CDR3 DNA reads TGTGCCAGCAGCCCGGGGACAGGGTATGGCTACACCTTC.

As DNA, the CDR3 is TGTGCCAGCAGTGGACAGGGTGGGGAGACCCAGTACTTC. This translates into CASSGQGGETQYF. The rearrangement links TRBV2 to TRBJ2-5; 7 bases line up with TRBD1. The junction had 4 bases not matched to a gene; V was cut back by 4 bases and J by 5 bases. Per the germline V gene, CDR1 is SNHLY and CDR2 is FYNNEI. The CDR3 spans 13 residues.

This sequence joins TRBV10-3 and TRBJ2-5, with no clear D. The CDR3 spans 14 residues. Germline CDR1 reads ENHRY; CDR2 reads SYGVKD. V lost 4 bases to trimming and J lost 0 bases, with 9 bases between them. CDR3 sequence: CAISAEQYQETQYF. CDR3 nucleotide sequence: TGTGCCATCAGTGCCGAACAGTACCAAGAGACCCAGTACTTC.

The chain has TRBV7-2 and TRBJ2-1, with D perhaps matching TRBD1 (6 bases). V was shortened by 6 bases and J by 4 bases, with 10 bases between the two germline ends. This CDR3 region has 13 residues. CDR1 and CDR2 (germline): SGHTA, FQGNSA. The CDR3 nucleotides read TGTGCCAGCAGTGGGGACACTTACAATGAGCAGTTCTTC. As protein: CASSGDTYNEQFF.

The rearrangement links TRBV5-1 to TRBJ1-1; 12 bases line up with TRBD1. The CDR3 extends over 14 amino acids. Germline assignment: CDR1 SGHRS and CDR2 YFSETQ. The junction had 1 base not matched to a gene; V was cut back by 3 bases and J by 4 bases. CDR3 bases: TGCGCCAGCAGCTGGGGACAGGGGGCCACTGAAGCTTTCTTT. Translation gives CASSWGQGATEAFF. The variable domain in full, completed from reference TRBV5-1 and TRBJ1-1, reads KAGVTQTPRYLIKTRGQQVTLSCSPISGHRSVSWYQQTPGQGLQFLFEYFSETQRNKGNFPGRFSGRQFSNSRSEMNVSTLELGDSALYLCASSWGQGATEAFFGQGTRLTVV.

CDR3 in amino acids: CAWSRTGNTEAFF. The CDR3 nucleotides read TGTGCCTGGAGTAGGACAGGGAACACTGAAGCTTTCTTT. The chain carries TRBV30 and TRBJ1-1, with 7 bases that match TRBD1. V lost 2 bases to trimming and J lost 1 base; unmatched junction nucleotides: 1. This CDR3 has 13 amino acids. CDR1 and CDR2 (germline): GTSNPN, SVGIG (reference sequence).

This chain uses TRBV5-6 with TRBJ2-5; 9 positions agree with TRBD2. The J call may be wrong; the DNA end is better matched by TRBJ2-7. Germline assignment: CDR1 SGHDT and CDR2 YYEEEE. The CDR3 length is 14 residues. CDR3 nucleotides: TGTGCCAGCAGCTTTAGCGGGAGACCCAACGAGCAGTACTTC. It encodes CASSFSGRPNEQYF.

CDR3 amino acids: CASTSGWIIYEQYF. CDR3 DNA sequence: TGTGCCAGCACTTCGGGGTGGATCATCTACGAGCAGTACTTC. The V and J genes are TRBV28 and TRBJ2-7; D might be TRBD2 (5 bases). Germline assignment: CDR1 MDHEN and CDR2 SYDVKM. This CDR3 contains 14 residues. V lost 7 bases to trimming and J lost 3 bases, with 16 bases between them.

V and J are TRBV7-7 and TRBJ2-5, with 7 nucleotides matching TRBD2. CDR1 and CDR2 from the germline V gene are SSHAT and FNYEAQ (reference sequence). This CDR3 region has 10 residues. This chain's CDR3 is CATGGETQYF. CDR3 sequence (DNA): TGTGCTACCGGGGGGGAGACCCAGTACTTC.

The chain has TRBV10-2 and TRBJ2-7, with 8 bases matching TRBD1. Trimming cost V 4 bases and J 7 bases; bases outside gene matches: 3. CDR3 length: 12 amino acids. CDR1 and CDR2 (germline): WSHSY, SAAADI. The CDR3 region is CASSGTGREQYF. The CDR3 DNA follows: TGCGCCAGCAGTGGGACAGGGCGGGAGCAGTACTTC.

V usage is TRBV7-3 and J usage is TRBJ2-1, with TRBD1 matching over 7 bases. V shed 5 bases, J shed 0 bases, and the junction held 4 bases outside the gene matches. Germline V gene lookup returns CDR1 SGHTA and CDR2 FQGTGA. The CDR3 length is 15 residues. Here the CDR3 reads CASSLGQTSYNEQFF. The CDR3, as DNA: TGTGCCAGCAGCCTGGGACAGACCTCCTACAATGAGCAGTTCTTC.

The chain joins TRBV4-2 to TRBJ2-5, with D uncertain. TRBJ2-7 matches the DNA end more closely, so the J call is doubtful. The CDR3 runs 14 residues. Germline CDR1 is LGHNA and CDR2 is YNFKEQ. CDR3 coding DNA: TGTGCCAGCAGCCAAGATAGACTGAACTACGAGCAGTACTTC. Its protein product is CASSQDRLNYEQYF.

V usage is TRBV14 and J usage is TRBJ1-6; 7 positions match TRBD1. In germline, CDR1 is SGHDN, CDR2 FVKESK. The V segment lost 2 bases and the J segment 4 bases; nucleotides outside the gene matches: 8. The CDR3 spans 17 residues. The CDR3 sequence is CASSQPSGTAYNSPLHF. The DNA of the CDR3 is TGTGCCAGCAGCCAACCCTCCGGGACAGCTTATAATTCACCCCTCCACTTT. The full variable domain, completed using reference TRBV14 and TRBJ1-6, is EAGVTQFPSHSVIEKGQTVTLRCDPISGHDNLYWYRRVMGKEIKFLLHFVKESKQDESGMPNNRFLAERTGGTYSTLKVQPAELEDSGVYFCASSQPSGTAYNSPLHFGNGTRLTVT.

The chain joins TRBV30 to TRBJ1-4, with 7 bases lining up with TRBD1. The V segment lost 2 bases and the J segment 0 bases; nucleotides outside the gene matches: 9. The CDR3 extends over 17 amino acids. Per germline, CDR1 GTSNPN and CDR2 SVGIG (reference sequence). CDR3 nucleotide sequence: TGTGCCTGGAGTCTCAACGACGGACAGGCAACTAATGAAAAACTGTTTTTT. Translated, it gives CAWSLNDGQATNEKLFF.

J is TRBJ1-1 and V is TRBV7-9; no clear D. V was shortened by 5 bases and J by 1 base, with 11 bases between the two germline ends. The CDR3 is made up of 14 amino acids. Germline CDR1 is SEHNR and CDR2 is FQNEAQ (reference sequence). The CDR3 sequence: CASSEAPSNTEAFF. The CDR3 DNA follows: TGTGCCAGCAGCGAGGCCCCGTCGAACACTGAAGCTTTCTTT.

This rearrangement joins TRBV5-4 to TRBJ2-7; D gene unclear. Germline CDR1 reads SGHNT; CDR2 reads YYREEE (reference sequence). Trimming left V 0 bases short and J 7 bases short, with 11 bases between. The CDR3 covers 13 residues. Here the CDR3 reads CASSLAGLEEQYF. As DNA, the CDR3 is TGTGCCAGCAGCTTGGCGGGTTTGGAAGAGCAGTACTTC.

Turning to this clone: The junction and the germline gene differ at one end; a read error may be behind it. The J gene is TRBJ2-3, the V gene TRBV27, with D tentatively TRBD2 (8 bases). The CDR3 length is 15 residues. Germline CDR1 MNHEY, CDR2 SMNVEV (reference sequence). CDR3 DNA sequence: TGTGCCAGCAGTTCTCGGGTTAGCGGGACAGATGCGCAGTATTTT. This sequence encodes CASSSRVSGTDAQYF.

The chain combines TRBV19 with TRBJ1-3; 7 nucleotides match TRBD1. V lost 6 bases, J lost 2 bases, and 10 bases stayed unmatched. Germline loops: CDR1 LNHDA, CDR2 SQIVND (reference sequence). The CDR3 runs 16 residues. CDR3 amino acids: CASSNPGGIAGNTIYF. CDR3 nucleotide sequence: TGTGCCAGTAGCAACCCAGGGGGAATAGCTGGAAACACCATATATTTT.

The chain links TRBV15 to TRBJ2-5; TRBD2 matches at 8 bases. V shed 5 bases and J 4 bases; nucleotides not matched to a gene: 3. The CDR3 loop spans 13 amino acids. From germline, CDR1 is LNHNV and CDR2 YYDKDF (reference sequence). The CDR3 sequence: CATSPGTRETQYF. The CDR3 DNA reads TGTGCCACCAGCCCCGGGACTAGAGAGACCCAGTACTTC.